At least ten counts were recorded for the clone carrying this T cell receptor (beta chain). The target antigen is unknown. This entry belongs to a study of response to subunit inactivated influenza vaccine. Study-wide results and caveats: Authors suggested seasonal influenza vaccinations each recruit few new T cells.

TCRdb itself ran the RT-PCR reads through MiXCR, one entry per CDR3 protein. The repertoire holds hundreds of thousands of distinct CDR3 sequences, with 22% as singletons. The CDR3 loop spans 9 amino acids. Germline loops: CDR1 SGHVS, CDR2 FQNEAQ. Between the trimmed V and J ends, which lost 5 bases and 14 bases, there was a span of 7 bases. The receptor was derived from a man between 50 and 69 years old who received an inactivated influenza vaccine. The chain is built from TRBV7-8 and TRBJ2-1, with D unclear. The starting material was PBMCs from blood, obtained less than 22 months after vaccination. The CDR3 bases are TGTGCCAGCAGCCCATCGGAGTTCTTC. The encoded protein is CASSPSEFF.